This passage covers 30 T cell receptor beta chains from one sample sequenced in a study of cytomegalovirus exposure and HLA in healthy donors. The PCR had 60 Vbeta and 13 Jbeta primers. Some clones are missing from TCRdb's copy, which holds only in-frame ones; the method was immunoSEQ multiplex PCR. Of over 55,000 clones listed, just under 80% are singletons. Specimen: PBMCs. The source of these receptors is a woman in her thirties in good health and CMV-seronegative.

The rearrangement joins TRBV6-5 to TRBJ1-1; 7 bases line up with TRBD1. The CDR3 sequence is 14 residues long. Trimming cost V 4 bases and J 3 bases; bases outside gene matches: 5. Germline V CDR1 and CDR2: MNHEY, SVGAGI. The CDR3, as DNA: TGTGCCAGCAGTTCCGGGACAGTCCACACTGAAGCTTTCTTT. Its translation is CASSSGTVHTEAFF.

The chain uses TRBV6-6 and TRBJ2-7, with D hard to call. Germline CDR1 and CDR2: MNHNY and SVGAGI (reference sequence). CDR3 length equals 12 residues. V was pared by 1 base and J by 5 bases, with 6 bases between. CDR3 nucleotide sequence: TGTGCCAGCAGTTACTTGGGCGACGAGCAGTACTTC. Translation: CASSYLGDEQYF.

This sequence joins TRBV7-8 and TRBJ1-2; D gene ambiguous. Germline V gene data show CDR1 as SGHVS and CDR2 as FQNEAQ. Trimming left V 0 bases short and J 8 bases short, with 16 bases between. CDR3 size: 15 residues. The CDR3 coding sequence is TGTGCCAGCAGCTTAGCGACGGAGGGAGGTAGGGGCTACACCTTC. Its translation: CASSLATEGGRGYTF.

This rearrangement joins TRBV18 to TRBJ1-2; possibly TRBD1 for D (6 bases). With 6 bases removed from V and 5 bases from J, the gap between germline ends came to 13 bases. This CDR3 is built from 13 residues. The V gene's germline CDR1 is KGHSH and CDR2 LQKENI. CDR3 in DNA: TGTGCCAGCTCTCCCGGGACATCTTATGGCTACACCTTC. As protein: CASSPGTSYGYTF. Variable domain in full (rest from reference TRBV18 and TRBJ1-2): NAGVMQNPRHLVRRRGQEARLRCSPMKGHSHVYWYRQLPEEGLKFMVYLQKENIIDESGMPKERFSAEFPKEGPSILRIQQVVRGDSAAYFCASSPGTSYGYTFGSGTRLTVV.

CDR3 region: CASSKGLAGVSNEQFF. As DNA, the CDR3 is TGTGCCAGCAGCAAGGGACTAGCGGGAGTCTCCAATGAGCAGTTCTTC. The chain combines TRBV5-6 with TRBJ2-1, with 14 positions matching TRBD2. V lost 4 bases and J lost 6; bases outside the gene matches: 6. Germline CDR1 reads SGHDT; CDR2 reads YYEEEE. The CDR3 consists of 16 residues. Looking up the rest from reference TRBV5-6 and TRBJ2-1 gives the full variable domain: DAGVTQSPTHLIKTRGQQVTLRCSPKSGHDTVSWYQQALGQGPQFIFQYYEEEERQRGNFPDRFSGHQFPNYSSELNVNALLLGDSALYLCASSKGLAGVSNEQFFGPGTRLTVL.

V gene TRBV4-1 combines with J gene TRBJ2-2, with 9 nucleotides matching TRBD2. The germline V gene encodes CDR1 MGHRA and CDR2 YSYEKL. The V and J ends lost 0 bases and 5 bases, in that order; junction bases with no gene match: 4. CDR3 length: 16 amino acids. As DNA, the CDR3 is TGCGCCAGCAGCCAAGATGGACTAGCGCTAACCGGGGAGCTGTTTTTT. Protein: CASSQDGLALTGELFF.

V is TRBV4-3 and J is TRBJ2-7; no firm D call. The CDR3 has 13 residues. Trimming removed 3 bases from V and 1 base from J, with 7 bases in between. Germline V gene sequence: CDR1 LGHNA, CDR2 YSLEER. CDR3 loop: CASSHASSYEQYF. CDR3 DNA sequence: TGCGCCAGCAGCCATGCCAGTTCCTACGAGCAGTACTTC.

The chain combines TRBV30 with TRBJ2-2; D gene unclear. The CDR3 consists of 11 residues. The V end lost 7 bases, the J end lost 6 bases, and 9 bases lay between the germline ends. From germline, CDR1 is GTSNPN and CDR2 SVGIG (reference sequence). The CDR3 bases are TGTGCCTCACTTTCATCCGGGGAGCTGTTTTTT. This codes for CASLSSGELFF.

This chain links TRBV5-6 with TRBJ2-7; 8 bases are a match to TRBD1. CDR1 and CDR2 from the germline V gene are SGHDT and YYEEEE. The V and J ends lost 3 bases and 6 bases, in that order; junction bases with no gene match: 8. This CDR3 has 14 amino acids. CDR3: CASSSGWTGREQYF. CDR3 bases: TGTGCCAGCAGCTCCGGTTGGACAGGGCGCGAGCAGTACTTC.

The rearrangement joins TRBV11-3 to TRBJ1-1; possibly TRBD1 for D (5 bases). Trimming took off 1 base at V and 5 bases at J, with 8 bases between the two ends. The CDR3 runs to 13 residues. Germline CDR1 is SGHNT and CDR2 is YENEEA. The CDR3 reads CASSLAGGTEAFF. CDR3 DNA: TGTGCCAGCAGCTTAGCCGGGGGAACTGAAGCTTTCTTT.

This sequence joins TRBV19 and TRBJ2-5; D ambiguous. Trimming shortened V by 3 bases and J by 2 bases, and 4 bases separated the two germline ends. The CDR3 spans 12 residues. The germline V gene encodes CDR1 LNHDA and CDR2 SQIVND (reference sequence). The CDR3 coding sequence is TGTGCCAGTAGTATCCCACAAGAGACCCAGTACTTC. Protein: CASSIPQETQYF.

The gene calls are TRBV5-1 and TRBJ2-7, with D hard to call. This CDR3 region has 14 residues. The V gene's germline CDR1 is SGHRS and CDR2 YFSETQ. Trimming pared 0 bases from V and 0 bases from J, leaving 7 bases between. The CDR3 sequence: CASSLVPGSYEQYF. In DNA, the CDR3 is TGCGCCAGCAGCTTGGTACCAGGCTCCTACGAGCAGTACTTC.

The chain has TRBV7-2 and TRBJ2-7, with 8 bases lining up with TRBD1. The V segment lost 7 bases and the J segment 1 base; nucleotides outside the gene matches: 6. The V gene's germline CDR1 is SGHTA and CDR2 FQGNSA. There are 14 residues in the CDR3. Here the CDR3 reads CASKDRGFSYEQYF. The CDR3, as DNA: TGTGCCAGCAAAGACAGGGGCTTTTCCTACGAGCAGTACTTC.

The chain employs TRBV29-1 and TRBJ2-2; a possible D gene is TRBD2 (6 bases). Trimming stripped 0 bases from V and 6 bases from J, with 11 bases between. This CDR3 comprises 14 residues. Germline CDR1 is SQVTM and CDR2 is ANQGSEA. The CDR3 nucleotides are TGCAGCGTTGAAGAGTCTAGCGTTGCCGGGGAGCTGTTTTTT. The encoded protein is CSVEESSVAGELFF.

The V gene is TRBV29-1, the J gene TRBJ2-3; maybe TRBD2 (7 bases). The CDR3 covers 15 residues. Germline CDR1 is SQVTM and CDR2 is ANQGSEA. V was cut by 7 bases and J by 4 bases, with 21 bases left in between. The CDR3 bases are TGCAGCGCCTATCGATGGGGGGGCCGCGCAGATACGCAGTATTTT. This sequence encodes CSAYRWGGRADTQYF.

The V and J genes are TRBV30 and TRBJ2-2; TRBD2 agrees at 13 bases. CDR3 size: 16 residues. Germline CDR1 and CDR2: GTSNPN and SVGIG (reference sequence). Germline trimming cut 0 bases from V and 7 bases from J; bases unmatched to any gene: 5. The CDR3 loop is CAWSVGTSGRVGELFF. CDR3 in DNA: TGTGCCTGGAGTGTAGGAACTAGCGGGAGGGTCGGGGAGCTGTTTTTT. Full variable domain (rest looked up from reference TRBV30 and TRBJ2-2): SQTIHQWPATLVQPVGSPLSLECTVEGTSNPNLYWYRQAAGRGLQLLFYSVGIGQISSEVPQNLSASRPQDRQFILSSKKLLLSDSGFYLCAWSVGTSGRVGELFFGEGSRLTVL.

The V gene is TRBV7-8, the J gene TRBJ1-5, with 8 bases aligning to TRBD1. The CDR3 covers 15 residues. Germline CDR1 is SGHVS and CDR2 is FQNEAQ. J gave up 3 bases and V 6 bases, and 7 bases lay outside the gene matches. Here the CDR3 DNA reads TGTGCCAGCAGTCGAACAGGGGGTCTCAATCAGCCCCAGCATTTT. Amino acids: CASSRTGGLNQPQHF.

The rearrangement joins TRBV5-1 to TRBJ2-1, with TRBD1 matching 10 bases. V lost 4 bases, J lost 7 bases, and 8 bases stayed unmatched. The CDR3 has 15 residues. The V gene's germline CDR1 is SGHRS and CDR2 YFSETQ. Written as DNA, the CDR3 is TGCGCCAGCAGCCTGGGGACAGGGGTAAGAAATGAGCAGTTCTTC. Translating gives CASSLGTGVRNEQFF.

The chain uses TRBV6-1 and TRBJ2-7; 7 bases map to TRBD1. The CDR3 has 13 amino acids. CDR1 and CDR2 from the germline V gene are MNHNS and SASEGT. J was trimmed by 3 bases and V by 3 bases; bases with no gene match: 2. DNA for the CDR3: TGTGCCAGCAGTGAGAGGGGGCTCTACGAGCAGTACTTC. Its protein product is CASSERGLYEQYF.

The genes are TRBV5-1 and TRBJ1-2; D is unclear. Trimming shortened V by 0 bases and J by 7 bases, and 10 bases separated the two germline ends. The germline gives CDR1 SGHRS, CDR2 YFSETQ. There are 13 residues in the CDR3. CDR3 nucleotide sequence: TGCGCCAGCAGCTTGGAGGCTCTAGGTGGCTACACCTTC. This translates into CASSLEALGGYTF. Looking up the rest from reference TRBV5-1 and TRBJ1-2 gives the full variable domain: KAGVTQTPRYLIKTRGQQVTLSCSPISGHRSVSWYQQTPGQGLQFLFEYFSETQRNKGNFPGRFSGRQFSNSRSEMNVSTLELGDSALYLCASSLEALGGYTFGSGTRLTVV.

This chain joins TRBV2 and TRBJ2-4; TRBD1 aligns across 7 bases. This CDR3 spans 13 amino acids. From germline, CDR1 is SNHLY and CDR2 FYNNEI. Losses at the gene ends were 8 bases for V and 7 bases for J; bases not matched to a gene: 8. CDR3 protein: CASESDRENIQYF. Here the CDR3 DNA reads TGTGCCAGCGAGTCTGACAGGGAGAACATTCAGTACTTC. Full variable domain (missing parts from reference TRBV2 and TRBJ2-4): EPEVTQTPSHQVTQMGQEVILRCVPISNHLYFYWYRQILGQKVEFLVSFYNNEISEKSEIFDDQFSVERPDGSNFTLKIRSTKLEDSAMYFCASESDRENIQYFGAGTRLSVL.

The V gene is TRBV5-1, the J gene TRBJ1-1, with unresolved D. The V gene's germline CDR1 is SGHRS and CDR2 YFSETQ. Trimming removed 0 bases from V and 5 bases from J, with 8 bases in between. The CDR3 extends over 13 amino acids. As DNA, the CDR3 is TGCGCCAGCAGCTTGGGACGGGAAACTGAAGCTTTCTTT. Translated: CASSLGRETEAFF.

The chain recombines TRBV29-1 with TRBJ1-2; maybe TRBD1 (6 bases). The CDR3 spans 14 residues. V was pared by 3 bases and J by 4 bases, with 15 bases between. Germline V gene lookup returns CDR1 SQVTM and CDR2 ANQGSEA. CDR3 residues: CSVEGAAEGYGYTF. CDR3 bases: TGCAGCGTTGAGGGGGCAGCCGAGGGCTATGGCTACACCTTC.

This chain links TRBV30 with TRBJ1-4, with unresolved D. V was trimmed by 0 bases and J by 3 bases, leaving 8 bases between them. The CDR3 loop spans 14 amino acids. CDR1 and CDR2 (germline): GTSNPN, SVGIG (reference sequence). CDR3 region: CAWSVGSSNEKLFF. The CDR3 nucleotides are TGTGCCTGGAGTGTGGGCAGTTCTAATGAAAAACTGTTTTTT.

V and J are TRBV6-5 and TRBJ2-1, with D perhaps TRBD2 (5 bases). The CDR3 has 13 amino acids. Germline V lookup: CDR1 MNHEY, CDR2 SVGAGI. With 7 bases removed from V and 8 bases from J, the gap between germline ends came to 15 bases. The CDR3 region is CASTGYIKDEQFF. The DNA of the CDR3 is TGTGCCAGCACGGGATACATTAAAGATGAGCAGTTCTTC.

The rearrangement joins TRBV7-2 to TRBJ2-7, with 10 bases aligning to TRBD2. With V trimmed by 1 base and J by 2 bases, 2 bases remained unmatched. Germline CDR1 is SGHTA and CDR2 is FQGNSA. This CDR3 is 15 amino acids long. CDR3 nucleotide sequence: TGTGCCAGCAGCTTAGGGAGCGGGGGGGCCTACGAGCAGTACTTC. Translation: CASSLGSGGAYEQYF.

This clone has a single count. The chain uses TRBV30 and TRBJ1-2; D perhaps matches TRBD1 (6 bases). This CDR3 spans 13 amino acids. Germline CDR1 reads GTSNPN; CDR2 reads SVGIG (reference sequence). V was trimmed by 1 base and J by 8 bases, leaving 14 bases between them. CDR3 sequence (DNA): TGTGCCTGGAGTGACAGGGTCAGGATCGGCTACACCTTC. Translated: CAWSDRVRIGYTF.

The CDR3 bases are TGTGCCAGCAGCCAGACGGGACAGCCCTACGAGCAGTACTTC. Translated: CASSQTGQPYEQYF. This chain links TRBV6-5 with TRBJ2-7; TRBD1 matches 7 bases. The CDR3 totals 14 residues. The germline CDR1 and CDR2 sequences are MNHEY and SVGAGI. J was trimmed by 2 bases and V by 6 bases; bases with no gene match: 7.

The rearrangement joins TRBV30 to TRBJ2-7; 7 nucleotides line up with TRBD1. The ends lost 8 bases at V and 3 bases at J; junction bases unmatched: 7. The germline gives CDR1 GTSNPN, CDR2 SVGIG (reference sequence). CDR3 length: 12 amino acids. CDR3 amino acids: CAGRTGIYEQYF. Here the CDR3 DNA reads TGTGCCGGAAGGACAGGAATCTACGAGCAGTACTTC.

The CDR3 DNA is TGTGCCAGCGGGCACAGGAGATCCTACAATGAGCAGTTCTTC. This gives the protein CASGHRRSYNEQFF. The rearrangement uses TRBV6-1 and TRBJ2-1; D is perhaps TRBD1 (5 bases). CDR1 and CDR2 (germline): MNHNS, SASEGT. This CDR3 region has 14 residues. V gave up 8 bases and J gave up 1 base, with 12 bases separating them.